The subject of this entry is one TCR beta chain. The data were taken from a study of blood T cell repertoires in COVID-19. Only in-frame clones appear in the TCRdb table, and some are missing; sequencing was by immunoSEQ multiplex PCR. This table holds around 72,000 clones, nearly 90% found once. This receptor was identified in a man aged 50-59 years with acute or convalescent COVID-19. Sequencing used peripheral blood.

The CDR3 coding sequence is TGTGCCAGCAGTTTGACGGGACAGGGACATCAAAACTATGGCTACACCTTC. This translates into CASSLTGQGHQNYGYTF. The chain uses TRBV28 and TRBJ1-2, with 9 bases lining up with TRBD1. The germline CDR1 and CDR2 sequences are MDHEN and SYDVKM. V trimming: 3 bases; J trimming: 2 bases; junction bases outside the gene matches: 10. The length of the CDR3 is 17 residues.